This T cell receptor (beta chain) was recorded in a study of blood T cell repertoires in COVID-19. Study background: The United States, Italy and Spain supplied acute and convalescent COVID-19 samples. PBMCs, B-cell-depleted T cells, or T cells provided the cDNA or gDNA that made up the material.

The ends lost 2 bases at V and 0 bases at J; junction bases unmatched: 2. The CDR3 has 15 residues. Germline lookup yields CDR1 SGHRS and CDR2 YFSETQ. The Seattle patients, enrolled during active infection, were followed longitudinally. Original data processing: Reference gene primer amplification yielded estimated nucleated cell counts. The data were produced by immunoSEQ multiplex PCR, yet TCRdb's version contains in-frame clones alone and is incomplete. For V, J and clone size, that table is used; D and trimming come from the DNA. Of some 75,000 clones in the sample, around 88% were seen once. This receptor was identified in a man at least 80 years old with COVID-19, enrolled during active disease. The V and J genes are TRBV5-1 and TRBJ2-5; 9 nucleotides agree with TRBD2. Material for sequencing was peripheral blood. CDR3 nucleotide sequence: TGCGCCAGCAGCTTCACTAGCGGGTACCAAGAGACCCAGTACTTC. This sequence encodes CASSFTSGYQETQYF.